This record looks at one T cell receptor (beta chain) sequence and its context. This specimen comes from a study of T cell changes during pregnancy in multiple sclerosis. The repertoire was sequenced with immunoSEQ multiplex PCR; TCRdb's copy has only in-frame clones and lacks some. The repertoire includes 35,000 to 55,000 clones, almost 90% of them detected once, and 4% to 6% sits in the top ten. Trimming cost V 4 bases and J 5 bases, with 14 bases left between them. CDR1 SGHDN and CDR2 FVKESK come from the germline V gene. The CDR3 sequence is 14 residues long. Sequenced here: peripheral blood, sampled in the second trimester of pregnancy. The sequence was obtained from a female donor in good health, enrolled as a control in a pregnancy study. This chain links TRBV14 with TRBJ1-2; no definite D call. The CDR3 loop reads CASSPWTDSYGYTF. The CDR3 nucleotides read TGTGCCAGCAGCCCTTGGACTGATAGTTATGGCTACACCTTC.